Below are 30 T cell receptor beta chains sequenced from a single sample in a study of cytomegalovirus exposure and HLA in healthy donors. Use of 60 Vbeta and 13 Jbeta primers characterized the PCR. Profiled with immunoSEQ multiplex PCR; TCRdb holds only in-frame clones, not every one. The table lists some 160,000 clones, around 84% of them singletons. The sequencing input was PBMCs. These receptors were taken from a male donor in good health and CMV-seropositive.

The gene calls are TRBV5-1 and TRBJ2-2; D perhaps matches TRBD2 (6 bases). The CDR3 has 15 amino acids. Germline V gene lookup returns CDR1 SGHRS and CDR2 YFSETQ. Between the trimmed V and J ends, which lost 0 bases and 1 base, there was a span of 7 bases. This CDR3 is CASSLGGLNTGELFF. The CDR3 DNA reads TGCGCCAGCAGCTTGGGGGGACTGAACACCGGGGAGCTGTTTTTT.

The gene calls are TRBV28 and TRBJ2-4; 8 nucleotides line up with TRBD2. The CDR3 runs 16 residues. The germline V gene encodes CDR1 MDHEN and CDR2 SYDVKM. With 4 bases clipped from V and 0 bases from J, the junction kept 5 bases outside the gene matches. CDR3 sequence (DNA): TGTGCCAGCAGTTCTCCGGGACTAGAAGCCAAAAACATTCAGTACTTC. It translates to CASSSPGLEAKNIQYF.

The chain is built from TRBV7-2 and TRBJ1-3; the match to TRBD1 covers 7 bases. Germline loops: CDR1 SGHTA, CDR2 FQGNSA. V was pared by 5 bases and J by 0 bases, with 7 bases of the junction left unmatched. The CDR3 is made up of 16 amino acids. CDR3 loop: CASSAQGPSSGNTIYF. CDR3 sequence (DNA): TGTGCCAGCAGCGCACAGGGGCCGAGCTCTGGAAACACCATATATTTT. Combining the CDR3 with reference TRBV7-2 and TRBJ1-3 gives the whole variable domain GAGVSQSPSNKVTEKGKDVELRCDPISGHTALYWYRQSLGQGLEFLIYFQGNSAPDKSGLPSDRFSAERTGGSVSTLTIQRTQQEDSAVYLCASSAQGPSSGNTIYFGEGSWLTVV.

The DNA of the CDR3 is TGTGCCAGCAGTGGGAGTCCTTTGATTGGTATTGAGACCCAGTACTTC. Protein sequence: CASSGSPLIGIETQYF. This chain uses TRBV6-1 with TRBJ2-5; D not certain. Deletions cut 4 bases from V and 5 bases from J, with 20 bases between. CDR3 size: 16 residues. Germline V lookup: CDR1 MNHNS, CDR2 SASEGT.

This chain links TRBV28 with TRBJ1-4; TRBD1 is a possible D gene (5 bases). V was clipped by 7 bases and J by 7 bases, with 7 bases between them. This CDR3 comprises 11 residues. Germline CDR1 MDHEN, CDR2 SYDVKM. The CDR3 coding sequence is TGTGCCAGCACGGGGGGTGAAAAACTGTTTTTT. This codes for CASTGGEKLFF.

The chain is built from TRBV7-9 and TRBJ2-1; D is ambiguous. From germline, CDR1 is SEHNR and CDR2 FQNEAQ (reference sequence). V was trimmed by 1 base and J by 3 bases, leaving 10 bases between them. CDR3 size: 15 residues. The CDR3 reads CASSLGASSYNEQFF. The CDR3 nucleotides read TGTGCCAGCAGCTTAGGGGCATCAAGCTACAATGAGCAGTTCTTC.

The chain has TRBV30 and TRBJ1-4; TRBD1 matches 10 bases. J was trimmed by 8 bases and V by 0 bases; bases with no gene match: 6. The CDR3 runs 15 residues. Germline lookup yields CDR1 GTSNPN and CDR2 SVGIG (reference sequence). As DNA, the CDR3 is TGTGCCTGGAGTGTACATTCGGGACAGGGGGAAAAACTGTTTTTT. Its translation is CAWSVHSGQGEKLFF.

Written as DNA, the CDR3 is TGTGCCAGCAGCTTACTCCGGGGGGGGCTAGGTGAAAAACTGTTTTTT. Translating gives CASSLLRGGLGEKLFF. V gene TRBV7-2 combines with J gene TRBJ1-4; TRBD1 is a possible D gene (6 bases). V dropped 2 bases and J dropped 7 bases, with 17 bases sitting between them. Germline V CDR1 and CDR2: SGHTA, FQGNSA. The length of the CDR3 is 16 residues.

J is TRBJ2-7 and V is TRBV27, with 10 nucleotides matching TRBD2. This CDR3 is 17 amino acids long. Looked up from germline, CDR1 is MNHEY and CDR2 is SMNVEV (reference sequence). The ends lost 4 bases at V and 3 bases at J; junction bases unmatched: 12. The CDR3 region has the DNA TGTGCCAGCAGTTATACAGGGCTAGCGGGAGATTACTACGAGCAGTACTTC. Its protein is CASSYTGLAGDYYEQYF.

The V gene is TRBV30, the J gene TRBJ1-5, with D uncertain. The CDR3 length is 12 residues. V lost 6 bases to trimming and J lost 6 bases, with 12 bases between them. Germline lookup yields CDR1 GTSNPN and CDR2 SVGIG (reference sequence). The chain's CDR3 is CACETAGQPQHF. CDR3 in DNA: TGTGCCTGCGAAACAGCGGGTCAGCCCCAGCATTTT.

This chain uses TRBV5-1 with TRBJ2-7, with D possibly being TRBD2 (6 bases). V lost 4 bases to trimming and J lost 6 bases, with 20 bases between them. This CDR3 is built from 15 residues. Germline lookup yields CDR1 SGHRS and CDR2 YFSETQ. Here the CDR3 reads CASSDTGTRISEQYF. CDR3 coding DNA: TGCGCCAGCAGCGATACCGGGACTCGAATTAGCGAGCAGTACTTC.

This clone was detected only a few times. The genes are TRBV4-3 and TRBJ2-1; possibly TRBD1 for D (6 bases). Trimming cost V 4 bases and J 7 bases, with 20 bases left between them. This CDR3 contains 16 residues. Germline values: CDR1 LGHNA, CDR2 YSLEER. The CDR3 coding sequence is TGCGCCAGCAGCCCGGTGGTACAGGGTCTATCAAATGAGCAGTTCTTC. It specifies CASSPVVQGLSNEQFF.

V usage is TRBV6-1 and J usage is TRBJ2-2, with D perhaps TRBD1 (5 bases). Trimming removed 2 bases from V and 6 bases from J, with 7 bases in between. Germline V gene sequence: CDR1 MNHNS, CDR2 SASEGT. The CDR3 is 13 amino acids. The CDR3 nucleotides read TGTGCCAGCAGTGAACTCAGGGCCGGGGAGCTGTTTTTT. Translation gives CASSELRAGELFF.

This chain uses TRBV5-4 with TRBJ2-7; perhaps TRBD1 as D (6 bases). CDR1 SGHNT and CDR2 YYREEE come from the germline V gene (reference sequence). Trimming took off 3 bases at V and 2 bases at J, with 21 bases between the two ends. This CDR3 region has 17 residues. The CDR3 sequence is CASSSGGDSGSPYEQYF. The DNA for the CDR3 is TGTGCCAGCAGCTCTGGGGGCGATTCAGGTAGCCCCTACGAGCAGTACTTC. The complete variable domain, with remaining parts taken from reference TRBV5-4 and TRBJ2-7, reads ETGVTQSPTHLIKTRGQQVTLRCSSQSGHNTVSWYQQALGQGPQFIFQYYREEENGRGNFPPRFSGLQFPNYSSELNVNALELDDSALYLCASSSGGDSGSPYEQYFGPGTRLTVT.

This chain joins TRBV10-1 and TRBJ1-1; D is uncertain. The CDR3 runs 11 residues. Germline V gene sequence: CDR1 WNHNN, CDR2 SYGVQD (reference sequence). V was clipped by 0 bases and J by 11 bases, with 7 bases between them. The CDR3 nucleotides read TGCGCCAGCAGTGAGTCGAGTGTGGCTTTCTTT. Protein: CASSESSVAFF.

The chain links TRBV2 to TRBJ2-5, with unresolved D. There are 14 residues in the CDR3. V was clipped by 4 bases and J by 5 bases, with 14 bases between them. Germline assignment: CDR1 SNHLY and CDR2 FYNNEI. The CDR3, as DNA: TGTGCCAGCAGTGTAGCTTACGCCCAGGAGACCCAGTACTTC. Translating it yields CASSVAYAQETQYF. Variable domain in full (rest from reference TRBV2 and TRBJ2-5): EPEVTQTPSHQVTQMGQEVILRCVPISNHLYFYWYRQILGQKVEFLVSFYNNEISEKSEIFDDQFSVERPDGSNFTLKIRSTKLEDSAMYFCASSVAYAQETQYFGPGTRLLVL.

The chain joins TRBV18 to TRBJ1-1, with 7 positions matching TRBD1. Germline V gene sequence: CDR1 KGHSH, CDR2 LQKENI. This CDR3 contains 14 residues. V was pared by 1 base and J by 3 bases, with 2 bases of the junction left unmatched. CDR3 amino acids: CASSPLTGDTEAFF. The CDR3 DNA sequence: TGTGCCAGCTCACCACTTACAGGGGACACTGAAGCTTTCTTT.

The chain carries TRBV27 and TRBJ2-3, with D perhaps matching TRBD2 (5 bases). This CDR3 comprises 13 residues. The ends were cut back, 8 bases at V and 0 bases at J, with 9 bases in the middle. Germline loops: CDR1 MNHEY, CDR2 SMNVEV (reference sequence). CDR3 region: CASGRGSTDTQYF. In DNA, the CDR3 is TGTGCCAGCGGGCGAGGGAGCACAGATACGCAGTATTTT.

V and J are TRBV27 and TRBJ1-5; D gene uncertain. Deletions cut 3 bases from V and 1 base from J, with 10 bases between. The CDR3 consists of 15 residues. Per the germline V gene, CDR1 is MNHEY and CDR2 is SMNVEV (reference sequence). This CDR3 reads CASSFRGRSNQPQHF. CDR3 DNA sequence: TGTGCCAGCAGTTTCCGGGGTCGGAGCAATCAGCCCCAGCATTTT.

This rearrangement joins TRBV9 to TRBJ1-2, with 9 bases that match TRBD1. CDR1 and CDR2 (germline): SGDLS, YYNGEE. This CDR3 is 15 amino acids long. The junction had 7 bases not matched to a gene; V was cut back by 0 bases and J by 7 bases. CDR3 residues: CASSVAGGQGGGYTF. CDR3 DNA sequence: TGTGCCAGCAGCGTAGCGGGGGGACAGGGAGGTGGCTACACCTTC. The complete variable domain, with remaining parts taken from reference TRBV9 and TRBJ1-2, reads DSGVTQTPKHLITATGQRVTLRCSPRSGDLSVYWYQQSLDQGLQFLIQYYNGEERAKGNILERFSAQQFPDLHSELNLSSLELGDSALYFCASSVAGGQGGGYTFGSGTRLTVV.

V and J are TRBV10-2 and TRBJ1-1; the D gene is possibly TRBD1 (6 bases). Trimming took 8 bases from V and 5 from J, leaving 12 bases between them. Germline CDR1 and CDR2: WSHSY and SAAADI. The CDR3 extends over 12 amino acids. The CDR3 here is CASYKRGTEAFF. The DNA of the CDR3 is TGCGCCAGCTATAAGAGGGGGACTGAAGCTTTCTTT.

This rearrangement joins TRBV6-5 to TRBJ1-1; possibly TRBD1 for D (5 bases). Germline CDR1 and CDR2: MNHEY and SVGAGI. The CDR3 length is 16 residues. Trimming pared 0 bases from V and 0 bases from J, leaving 11 bases between. The CDR3 reads CASSYSTGRVNTEAFF. The CDR3 coding sequence is TGTGCCAGCAGTTACTCGACCGGCAGGGTGAACACTGAAGCTTTCTTT.

The chain is built from TRBV5-1 and TRBJ1-1, with D possibly being TRBD1 (6 bases). The CDR3 extends over 14 amino acids. The V gene lost 1 base and the J gene lost 4 bases, with 11 bases spanning the gap. CDR1 is SGHRS, CDR2 YFSETQ, per germline. CDR3 nucleotides: TGCGCCAGCAGCTTGAAAGGGGGTGGCACTGAAGCTTTCTTT. As protein: CASSLKGGGTEAFF.

This chain joins TRBV10-1 and TRBJ2-2; 9 nucleotides match TRBD1. Trimming cost V 3 bases and J 2 bases; bases outside gene matches: 4. The germline V gene has CDR1 WNHNN and CDR2 SYGVQD (reference sequence). The CDR3 spans 16 residues. CDR3 residues: CASSDPGQGNTGELFF. CDR3 bases: TGCGCCAGCAGTGATCCGGGACAGGGTAACACCGGGGAGCTGTTTTTT.

This clone was counted only a few times. The chain recombines TRBV11-3 with TRBJ2-7; 8 nucleotides agree with TRBD1. CDR3 length: 14 amino acids. V lost 4 bases to trimming and J lost 3 bases; unmatched junction nucleotides: 5. Looked up from germline, CDR1 is SGHNT and CDR2 is YENEEA. This chain's CDR3 is CASSSGQASYEQYF. The DNA for the CDR3 is TGTGCCAGCAGCTCGGGACAGGCGAGCTACGAGCAGTACTTC. The variable domain in full, with the rest retrieved from reference TRBV11-3 and TRBJ2-7, is EAGVVQSPRYKIIEKKQPVAFWCNPISGHNTLYWYLQNLGQGPELLIRYENEEAVDDSQLPKDRFSAERLKGVDSTLKIQPAELGDSAVYLCASSSGQASYEQYFGPGTRLTVT.

The chain uses TRBV5-1 and TRBJ1-1; D is undetermined. This CDR3 contains 15 residues. The V end lost 4 bases, the J end lost 5 bases, and 18 bases lay between the germline ends. CDR1 and CDR2 from the germline V gene are SGHRS and YFSETQ. The CDR3 DNA reads TGCGCCAGCAGCCAAACAATGGCAGGCGAGACTGAAGCTTTCTTT. Translation gives CASSQTMAGETEAFF. The whole variable domain, filled in from reference TRBV5-1 and TRBJ1-1, reads KAGVTQTPRYLIKTRGQQVTLSCSPISGHRSVSWYQQTPGQGLQFLFEYFSETQRNKGNFPGRFSGRQFSNSRSEMNVSTLELGDSALYLCASSQTMAGETEAFFGQGTRLTVV.

This rearrangement joins TRBV27 to TRBJ2-2; D not certain. Germline V lookup: CDR1 MNHEY, CDR2 SMNVEV (reference sequence). This CDR3 has 13 amino acids. With 3 bases removed from V and 3 bases from J, the gap between germline ends came to 5 bases. CDR3 DNA sequence: TGTGCCAGCAGTTTCGTTGACACCGGGGAGCTGTTTTTT. Residues: CASSFVDTGELFF.

This clone showed up just a few times. The V and J genes are TRBV5-4 and TRBJ2-3, with TRBD2 identical over 14 bases. This CDR3 comprises 16 residues. Germline CDR1 is SGHNT and CDR2 is YYREEE (reference sequence). With V trimmed by 3 bases and J by 6 bases, 6 bases remained unmatched. In DNA, the CDR3 is TGTGCCAGCAGCTACGGACTAGCGGGAGGTTCGGATACGCAGTATTTT. This encodes CASSYGLAGGSDTQYF.

As regards this clone: Other DNA sequences in this sample translate to the same CDR3. The CDR3 DNA sequence: TGCGCCAGCAGCTTGGCCCTTAGCACAGATACGCAGTATTTT. Its translation is CASSLALSTDTQYF. V is TRBV5-1 and J is TRBJ2-3; D is undetermined. Trimming took off 0 bases at V and 0 bases at J, with 5 bases between the two ends. The CDR3 has 14 amino acids. Germline-derived CDR1 and CDR2 are SGHRS and YFSETQ.

The V gene is TRBV4-3, the J gene TRBJ1-5; D possibly corresponds to TRBD1 (6 bases). Germline V gene sequence: CDR1 LGHNA, CDR2 YSLEER. Trimming cost V 0 bases and J 0 bases, with 15 bases left between them. The CDR3 spans 18 residues. The CDR3 spells CASSQDPPAGVSNQPQHF. The CDR3 DNA sequence: TGCGCCAGCAGCCAAGATCCACCGGCAGGGGTTAGCAATCAGCCCCAGCATTTT.